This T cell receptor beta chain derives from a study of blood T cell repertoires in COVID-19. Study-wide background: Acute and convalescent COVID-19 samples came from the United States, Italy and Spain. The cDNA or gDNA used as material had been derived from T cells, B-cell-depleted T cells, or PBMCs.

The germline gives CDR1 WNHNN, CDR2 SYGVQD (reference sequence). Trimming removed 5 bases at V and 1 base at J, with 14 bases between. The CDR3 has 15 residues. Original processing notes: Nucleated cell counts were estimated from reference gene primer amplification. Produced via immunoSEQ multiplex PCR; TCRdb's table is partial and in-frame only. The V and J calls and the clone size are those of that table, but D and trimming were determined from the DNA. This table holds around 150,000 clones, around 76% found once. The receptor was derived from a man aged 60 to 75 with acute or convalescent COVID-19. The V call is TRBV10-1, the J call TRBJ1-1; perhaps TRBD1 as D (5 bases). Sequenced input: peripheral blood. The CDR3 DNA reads TGCGCCAGCAGTCCCCTAGGGGCCTCGAACACTGAAGCTTTCTTT. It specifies CASSPLGASNTEAFF.